This entry describes one TCR beta chain. Other DNA sequences within the sample encode an identical CDR3. TCRdb's table, derived via immunoSEQ multiplex PCR, lists solely in-frame clones and lacks some. The top ten clones hold 1.5% to 1.7% of a sample with 90,000 or so clones, roughly 90% of them seen once. These data come from a study of T cell changes during pregnancy in multiple sclerosis. Germline assignment: CDR1 KGHSH and CDR2 LQKENI. The CDR3 totals 12 residues. Trimming left V 3 bases short and J 4 bases short, with 5 bases between. The clonotype was recovered from a female donor with multiple sclerosis, enrolled in a pregnancy study. The chain links TRBV18 to TRBJ2-3; no firm D call. The source material was peripheral blood, sampled in the first trimester of pregnancy. The CDR3 here is CASSPSADTQYF. The CDR3, as DNA: TGTGCCAGCTCACCGTCCGCAGATACGCAGTATTTT.